The subject of this entry is one T cell receptor (beta chain). J lost 2 bases, V lost 3 bases, and 8 bases had no gene match. The V gene's germline CDR1 is MNHNS and CDR2 SASEGT. The CDR3 runs 16 residues. Method: immunoSEQ multiplex PCR; TCRdb's copy keeps in-frame clones and lacks some. Seen here are about 24,000 clones, 82% observed once, and the top ten hold about 8.6%. The data originate from a study of blood T cell repertoires in COVID-19. The gene calls are TRBV6-1 and TRBJ2-3, with 7 bases matching TRBD1. The sequencing sample was made of peripheral blood. This clonotype was obtained from a human donor in a cohort sampled during active COVID-19. CDR3 in amino acids: CASSDPPDRYTDTQYF. The DNA for the CDR3 is TGTGCCAGCAGTGACCCTCCGGACAGGTACACAGATACGCAGTATTTT.